Presented here are 23 T cell receptor beta chains from one specimen sequenced in a study of breast tumors, draining lymph nodes, adjacent tissues. TCRdb called the multiplex PCR reads again in MiXCR, with one record for every CDR3 protein. The data hold approximately 130,000 distinct CDR3 sequences, with around 21% observed a single time. The lymph nodes were axillary draining lymph nodes from breast cancer patients. Sample: axillary lymph node tissue. These receptors originate from a female donor with breast cancer. Some clones in this sample may be carry-over from other donors' samples.

This clonotype was counted at least ten times. One end of the junction varies from germline; a read error may be responsible. The chain links TRBV12-3 or TRBV12-4 to TRBJ2-3; 8 bases align to TRBD2. The CDR3 has 14 residues. The CDR3 spells CASSVAGPTDTQYF. CDR3 nucleotides: TGTGCCAGCAGTGTAGCGGGGCCCACAGATACGCAGTATTTT.

Notes on this clonotype: A much larger clone differs from this one at a single base, so this may be a read error. This chain joins TRBV2 and TRBJ1-5; the match to TRBD1 covers 12 bases. Per germline, CDR1 SNHLY and CDR2 FYNNEI. The CDR3 is 15 amino acids. In DNA, the CDR3 is TGTGCCAGCAGTGCCGGGACAGGGGGCAATCAGCCCCGGCATTTT. This sequence encodes CASSAGTGGNQPRHF.

This clonotype was found many times. This sequence joins TRBV20-1 and TRBJ2-1, with TRBD2 identical over 8 bases. V dropped 4 bases and J dropped 7; count of bases not matched to a gene: 12. CDR1 and CDR2 from the germline V gene are DFQATT and SNEGSKA (reference sequence). The CDR3 is made up of 15 amino acids. CDR3 in DNA: TGCAGTGCTACCCCTGCAGCGGGAGACCGTAATGAGCAGTTCTTC. Its translation is CSATPAAGDRNEQFF.

This clonotype occurred many times. CDR3 DNA: TGCAGTGCTAGGGTCGGGTCGGGACTAGCGGGAGGCCACGAGCAGTACTTC. Residues: CSARVGSGLAGGHEQYF. The chain is built from TRBV20-1 and TRBJ2-7; 15 bases line up with TRBD2. The CDR3 runs to 17 residues. The germline V gene has CDR1 DFQATT and CDR2 SNEGSKA (reference sequence). The V gene end was trimmed by 3 bases and the J gene end by 5 bases; junction bases not matched to a gene: 11.

The table lists this clonotype with many counts. The chain uses TRBV12-5 and TRBJ2-1, with 10 bases matching TRBD2. The V gene's germline CDR1 is LGHNT and CDR2 FRNRAP. J was trimmed by 10 bases and V by 3 bases; bases with no gene match: 6. This CDR3 region has 14 residues. CDR3 protein: CASGLDGTSDEQFF. DNA of the CDR3: TGTGCTAGTGGTTTAGACGGGACTAGCGACGAGCAGTTCTTC.

On this clonotype itself: This may be a read error: a much more frequent sequence differs by one nucleotide. The chain combines TRBV5-1 with TRBJ1-2; D call uncertain. CDR3 length: 12 amino acids. Germline values: CDR1 SGHRS, CDR2 YFSETQ. The CDR3 DNA is TGCGCCAGCAGCGCTGCTAACCATGGCTACACCTTC. Its protein is CASSAANHGYTF. Filled out from reference TRBV5-1 and TRBJ1-2, the complete variable domain reads KAGVTQTPRYLIKTRGQQVTLSCSPISGHRSVSWYQQTPGQGLQFLFEYFSETQRNKGNFPGRFSGRQFSNSRSEMNVSTLELGDSALYLCASSAANHGYTFGSGTRLTVV.

On this clonotype itself: A read error may explain this, as a much larger clone is one base away. This rearrangement joins TRBV19 to TRBJ2-7; no firm D call. The CDR3 totals 12 residues. The V and J ends lost 4 bases and 7 bases respectively, with 11 bases between them. Germline V lookup: CDR1 LNHDA, CDR2 SQIVND (reference sequence). CDR3 in DNA: TGTGCCAGTAGTACCCTTACTGAGGAGCAGTACTTC. Amino acid sequence: CASSTLTEEQYF.

This clonotype has ten or more counts. The chain links TRBV20-1 to TRBJ1-5; TRBD1 might be the D (6 bases). This CDR3 region has 15 residues. CDR1 is DFQATT, CDR2 SNEGSKA, per germline (reference sequence). Trimming took 6 bases from V and 1 from J, leaving 16 bases between them. CDR3 region: CSATTGQRSNQPQHF. As DNA, the CDR3 is TGCAGTGCCACGACAGGTCAAAGGAGCAATCAGCCCCAGCATTTT.

The V and J genes are TRBV24-1 and TRBJ1-5; TRBD1 is a possible D gene (5 bases). Germline V gene lookup returns CDR1 KGHDR and CDR2 SFDVKD. The ends were cut back, 8 bases at V and 7 bases at J, with 14 bases in the middle. The length of the CDR3 is 13 residues. The CDR3 sequence is CATISSGGQPQHF. DNA for the CDR3: TGTGCCACCATCAGTTCGGGGGGGCAGCCCCAGCATTTT.

This clonotype was seen repeatedly, ten times or more. V usage is TRBV20-1 and J usage is TRBJ1-2, with D hard to call. The V end lost 0 bases, the J end lost 4 bases, and 9 bases lay between the germline ends. This CDR3 is 13 amino acids long. Germline loops: CDR1 DFQATT, CDR2 SNEGSKA (reference sequence). CDR3 nucleotides: TGCAGTGCTAGAGATTCTCTGGGCTATGGCTACACCTTC. Translating it yields CSARDSLGYGYTF.

The sample holds one count of this clonotype. The chain links TRBV20-1 to TRBJ2-5, with D maybe TRBD1 (5 bases). The CDR3 has 13 residues. V was trimmed by 3 bases and J by 6 bases, leaving 14 bases between them. Germline V CDR1 and CDR2: DFQATT, SNEGSKA (reference sequence). The CDR3 spells CSARLAGRKTQYF. The CDR3 DNA follows: TGCAGTGCTAGGCTGGCAGGGCGAAAGACCCAGTACTTC.

This clonotype turned up a few times. The J gene is TRBJ2-1, the V gene TRBV6-5, with 11 bases matching TRBD2. V lost 4 bases to trimming and J lost 9 bases; unmatched junction nucleotides: 8. Germline V lookup: CDR1 MNHEY, CDR2 SVGAGI. There are 15 residues in the CDR3. This CDR3 reads CASSSTSGGLTEQFF. CDR3 sequence (DNA): TGTGCCAGCAGTTCCACTAGCGGGGGTTTGACTGAGCAGTTCTTC.

Of note for this clonotype: Germline and junction disagree at one end, which may indicate a read error. V gene TRBV12-3 or TRBV12-4 combines with J gene TRBJ2-5; TRBD1 agrees at 8 bases. The length of the CDR3 is 14 residues. CDR3 in DNA: TGTGTCAGCAGTTTAGCGGACAGGGTCGAGACCCAGTACTTC. Encoded protein: CVSSLADRVETQYF.

In the case of this clonotype: A much larger clone lies a single base off, so this may be a read error. CDR3 DNA sequence: TGTGCCAGCAGCTTAGGTCGAGCAGCTAATGAAAAACTGTTTTTT. Translated, it gives CASSLGRAANEKLFF. V usage is TRBV11-2 and J usage is TRBJ1-4; D call uncertain. The CDR3 spans 15 residues. The V end lost 1 base, the J end lost 3 bases, and 9 bases lay between the germline ends. CDR1 is SGHAT, CDR2 FQNNGV, per germline.

J is TRBJ1-5 and V is TRBV20-1; possible D gene TRBD1, 6 bases. Deletions cut 7 bases from V and 0 bases from J, with 13 bases between. The CDR3 is 14 residues long. From germline, CDR1 is DFQATT and CDR2 SNEGSKA (reference sequence). The CDR3, as DNA: TGCAGTGTCCCGGACAGAGCTAGCAATCAGCCCCAGCATTTT. This gives the protein CSVPDRASNQPQHF.

A note on this clonotype: The conserved phenylalanine or tryptophan is not found at the CDR3 terminus, so this likely reflects a read error. This chain uses TRBV5-6 with TRBJ1-4; D unresolved. The germline V gene has CDR1 SGHDT and CDR2 YYEEEE. The CDR3 has 13 residues. The V and J ends lost 2 bases and 6 bases respectively, with 8 bases between them. CDR3 region: CASSLQSDEKLFS. CDR3 sequence (DNA): TGTGCCAGCAGCTTACAGAGTGATGAAAAACTGTTTTCT.

This clonotype was seen ten or more times. The J gene is TRBJ2-3, the V gene TRBV5-1; a possible D gene is TRBD2 (6 bases). The CDR3 spans 16 residues. The germline V gene has CDR1 SGHRS and CDR2 YFSETQ. V lost 0 bases and J lost 0, with 11 bases in between. The CDR3 region has the DNA TGCGCCAGCAGCTTGGAGACTAGTTCTAGCACAGATACGCAGTATTTT. Amino acid sequence: CASSLETSSSTDTQYF.

This clonotype occurred many times. The gene calls are TRBV2 and TRBJ1-2; D not certain. In germline, CDR1 is SNHLY, CDR2 FYNNEI. V lost 7 bases to trimming and J lost 0 bases, with 6 bases between them. CDR3 length: 12 residues. The CDR3 loop reads CASNPANYGYTF. In DNA, the CDR3 is TGTGCCAGCAACCCAGCTAACTATGGCTACACCTTC.

In this sample, this clonotype turned up many times. The chain's CDR3 is CASKHGTPQTGTSDEQYF. The CDR3 bases are TGTGCCAGTAAGCATGGGACCCCCCAAACCGGGACTAGCGACGAGCAGTACTTC. The gene calls are TRBV19 and TRBJ2-7; TRBD2 agrees at 10 bases. With 7 bases clipped from V and 5 bases from J, the junction kept 20 bases outside the gene matches. Germline V gives CDR1 LNHDA, CDR2 SQIVND (reference sequence). The CDR3 has 18 amino acids.

This clonotype was counted ten times or more. This chain connects TRBV20-1 to TRBJ1-5, with a possible D match to TRBD1 (6 bases). Germline-derived CDR1 and CDR2 are DFQATT and SNEGSKA (reference sequence). This CDR3 is built from 14 residues. V was shortened by 0 bases and J by 3 bases, with 9 bases between the two germline ends. Here the CDR3 reads CSAREAGDNQPQHF. CDR3 in DNA: TGCAGTGCTAGAGAGGCAGGGGACAATCAGCCCCAGCATTTT.

This clonotype has at least ten counts. The V and J genes are TRBV6-1 and TRBJ1-5; 8 nucleotides match TRBD1. V trimming: 4 bases; J trimming: 5 bases; junction bases outside the gene matches: 4. Germline-derived CDR1 and CDR2 are MNHNS and SASEGT. The CDR3 has 14 amino acids. CDR3 sequence (DNA): TGTGCCAGCAGTGGAACAGGGGGTTATCAGCCCCAGCATTTT. It yields the protein CASSGTGGYQPQHF.

This clonotype was counted many times. The chain joins TRBV10-1 to TRBJ2-1, with 7 bases aligning to TRBD2. The CDR3 is 13 residues long. Trimming at V came to 8 bases and at J to 4 bases, leaving 5 bases not matched to a gene. Germline V gene sequence: CDR1 WNHNN, CDR2 SYGVQD (reference sequence). The CDR3 DNA follows: TGCGCCAGCGGCGGGAGTTTATACAATGAGCAGTTCTTC. Translating it yields CASGGSLYNEQFF.

This clonotype was counted many times. The gene calls are TRBV3-1 and TRBJ2-5; TRBD2 agrees at 7 bases. This CDR3 is built from 16 residues. The V segment lost 3 bases and the J segment 5 bases; nucleotides outside the gene matches: 12. Germline V gene sequence: CDR1 LGHDT, CDR2 YNNKEL (reference sequence). The CDR3 here is CASSQSSGFLGETQYF. Here the CDR3 DNA reads TGTGCCAGCAGCCAGTCTAGCGGCTTCCTGGGGGAGACCCAGTACTTC.